This T cell receptor (beta chain) was sequenced during a study of T cells in localized non-small cell lung cancer. Study-level results: The appearance of a median approximately 61 of the top 100 tumor clones was seen in adjacent lung. Highest T cell clonality was seen in uninvolved adjacent lung, surpassing that measured in tumor. Longer overall survival associated with higher blood T cell density; shorter survival with higher adjacent-lung clonality.

Turning to this clone: Its specificity is not known.

Germline V gene data show CDR1 as SEHNR and CDR2 as FQNEAQ (reference sequence). There are 14 residues in the CDR3. V was shortened by 0 bases and J by 8 bases, with 11 bases between the two germline ends. Using immunoSEQ multiplex PCR, the repertoire was profiled, and TCRdb retains in-frame clones only, with some absent. The sample includes over 20,000 clones, 81% of them seen just once. Source: peripheral blood, taken before any cancer treatment. The rearrangement links TRBV7-9 to TRBJ2-1; D is tentatively TRBD1 or TRBD2 (5 bases each). This clonotype was obtained from a man aged 40-75 years with stage III squamous cell lung carcinoma. For the CDR3, the DNA is TGTGCCAGCAGCTTAGCGGGACGAAGTCATGAGCAGTTCTTC. Translating gives CASSLAGRSHEQFF.